This TCR beta chain stems from a study of glioma-infiltrating T cells after dendritic cell vaccination. As for the study in general: Glioblastoma patients came from Phase I and II dendritic cell vaccination trials. Monocyte-derived dendritic cells, cultured approximately seven days with IL-4 and GM-CSF, were pulsed with autologous tumor lysate. Overall study results and limits: TCR clonality showed no direct relationship with survival.

Isocitrate dehydrogenase mutation was absent in all glioblastoma patients. Using immunoSEQ multiplex PCR, the repertoire was profiled, and TCRdb retains in-frame clones only, with some absent. The sample has under 70,000 clones, around 83% seen once. Comments on this clone: Its antigen is currently unknown.

Trimming took 5 bases from V and 3 from J, leaving 16 bases between them. Germline V gene data show CDR1 as KGHSH and CDR2 as LQKENI. The CDR3 is 15 residues long. This sequence originates from a human donor with glioblastoma. The rearrangement links TRBV18 to TRBJ2-5, with D possibly matching TRBD1 (6 bases). Sequences were derived from blood, sampled before dendritic cell vaccination. The CDR3 loop reads CASSSFENREETQYF. For the CDR3, the DNA is TGTGCCAGCTCATCTTTCGAAAACAGGGAAGAGACCCAGTACTTC.